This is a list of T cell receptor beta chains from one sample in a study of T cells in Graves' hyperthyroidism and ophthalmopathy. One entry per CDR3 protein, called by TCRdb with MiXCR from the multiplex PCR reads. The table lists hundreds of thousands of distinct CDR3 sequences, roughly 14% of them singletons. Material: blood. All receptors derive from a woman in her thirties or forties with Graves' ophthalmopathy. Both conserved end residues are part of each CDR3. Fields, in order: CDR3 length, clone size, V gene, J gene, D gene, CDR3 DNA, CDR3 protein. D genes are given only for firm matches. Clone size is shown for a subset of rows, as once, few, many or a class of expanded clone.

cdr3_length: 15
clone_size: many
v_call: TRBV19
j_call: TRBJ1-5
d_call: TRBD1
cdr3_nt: TGTGCCAGTAGTATTTGGACAGGGCCCGATCAGCCCCAGCATTTT
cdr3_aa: CASSIWTGPDQPQHF

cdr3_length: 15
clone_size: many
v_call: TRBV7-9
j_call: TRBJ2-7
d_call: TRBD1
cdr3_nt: TGTGCCAGCAGCCAATCCGGGACAGGGTTTTGGGAGCAGTACTTC
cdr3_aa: CASSQSGTGFWEQYF

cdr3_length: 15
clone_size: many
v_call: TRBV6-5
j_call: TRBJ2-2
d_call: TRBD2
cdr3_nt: TGTGCCAGCAGCGTGACTAGCATGAACACCGGGGAGCTGTTTTTT
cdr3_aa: CASSVTSMNTGELFF

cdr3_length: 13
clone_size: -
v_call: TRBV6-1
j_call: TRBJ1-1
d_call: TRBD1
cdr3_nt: TGTGCCAGCAAACCGGGACAGGGCGGTGAAGCTTTCTTT
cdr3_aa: CASKPGQGGEAFF

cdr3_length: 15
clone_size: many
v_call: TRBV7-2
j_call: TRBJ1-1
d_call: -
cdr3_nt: TGTGCCAGCAGCCGGTCGGGAGGGACGAACACTGAAGCTTTCTTT
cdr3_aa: CASSRSGGTNTEAFF

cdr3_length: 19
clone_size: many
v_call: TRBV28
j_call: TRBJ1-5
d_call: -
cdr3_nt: TGTGCCAGCAGCAGCCATCAGGGAGGGGTGGCCTGGGGCAATCAGCCCCAGCATTTT
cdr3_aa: CASSSHQGGVAWGNQPQHF

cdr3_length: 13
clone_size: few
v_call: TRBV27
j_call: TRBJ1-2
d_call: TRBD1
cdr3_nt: TGTGCCAGCAAAGAGGACAGGAGATATGGCTACACCTTC
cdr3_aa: CASKEDRRYGYTF

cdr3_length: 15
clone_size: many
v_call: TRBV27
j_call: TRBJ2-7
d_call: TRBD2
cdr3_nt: TGTGCCAGCAGGGGACTAGCGGGAGGGCCATGGGAGCAGTACTTC
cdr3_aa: CASRGLAGGPWEQYF

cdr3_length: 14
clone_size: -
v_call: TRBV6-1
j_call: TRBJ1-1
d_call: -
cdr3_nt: TGTGCCAGCAGTGACCAAGGGGCTCATGCTGAAGCTTTCTTT
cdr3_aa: CASSDQGAHAEAFF

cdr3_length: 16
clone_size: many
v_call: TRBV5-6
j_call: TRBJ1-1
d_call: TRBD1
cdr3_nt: TGTGCCAGCAGCTCATGGACAGGTTTTGTGAACACTGAAGCTTTCTTT
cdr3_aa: CASSSWTGFVNTEAFF

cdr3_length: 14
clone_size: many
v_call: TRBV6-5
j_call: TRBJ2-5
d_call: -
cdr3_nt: TGTGCCAGCAGTTCGTTTTACTCGGAGGAGACCCAGTACTTC
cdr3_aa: CASSSFYSEETQYF

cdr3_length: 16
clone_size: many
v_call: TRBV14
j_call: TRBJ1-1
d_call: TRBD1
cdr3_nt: TGTGCCAGCAGCCTAAGGACAGGGGGTTTTTGGACTGAAGCTTTCTTT
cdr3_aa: CASSLRTGGFWTEAFF

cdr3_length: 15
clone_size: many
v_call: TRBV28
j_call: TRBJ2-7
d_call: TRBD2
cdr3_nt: TGTGCCAGCAGCACGAGCGGGAGGGTCCCCTACGAGCAGTACTTC
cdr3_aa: CASSTSGRVPYEQYF

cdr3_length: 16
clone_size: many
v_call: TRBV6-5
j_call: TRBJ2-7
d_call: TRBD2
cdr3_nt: TGTGCCAGCAGCACAAGACTAGCGGGAAAGTCCTACGAGCAGTACTTC
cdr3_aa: CASSTRLAGKSYEQYF

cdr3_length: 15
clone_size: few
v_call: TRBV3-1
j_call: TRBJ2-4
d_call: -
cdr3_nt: TGTGCCAGCAGCCAAACGACAGTAGCCAAAAACATTCAGTACTTC
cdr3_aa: CASSQTTVAKNIQYF

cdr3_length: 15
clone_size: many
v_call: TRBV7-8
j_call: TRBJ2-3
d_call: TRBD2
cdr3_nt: TGCGCCAGCAGCTCGACTAGCGGGAGGCCAGATACGCAGTATTTT
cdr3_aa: CASSSTSGRPDTQYF

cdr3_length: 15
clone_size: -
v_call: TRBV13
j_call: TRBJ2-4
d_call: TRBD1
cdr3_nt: TGTGCCAGCAGCTCCGGGACAGGGGACCGAAACATTCAGTACTTC
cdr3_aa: CASSSGTGDRNIQYF

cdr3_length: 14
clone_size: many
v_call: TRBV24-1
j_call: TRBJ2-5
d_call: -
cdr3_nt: TGTGCCACCAGTGATTCCGGCGGGCAAGAGACCCAGTACTTC
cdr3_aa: CATSDSGGQETQYF

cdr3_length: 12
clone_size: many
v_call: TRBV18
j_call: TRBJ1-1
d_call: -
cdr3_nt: TGTGCCAGCTCACCCCTGGAGAGTGGGGCTTTCTTT
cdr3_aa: CASSPLESGAFF

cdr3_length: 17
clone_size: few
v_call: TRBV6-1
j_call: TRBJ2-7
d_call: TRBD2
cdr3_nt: TGTGCCAGCAGTGGGCCGGGACTAGCGGGAGACATCCACGAGCAGTACTTC
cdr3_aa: CASSGPGLAGDIHEQYF

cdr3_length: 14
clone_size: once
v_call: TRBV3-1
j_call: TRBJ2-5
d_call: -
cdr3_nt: TGTGCCAGCAGCCAAGTAACGTTGCAAGAGACCCAGTACTTC
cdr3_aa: CASSQVTLQETQYF

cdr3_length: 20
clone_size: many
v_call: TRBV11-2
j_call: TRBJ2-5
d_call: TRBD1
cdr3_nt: TGTGCCAGCAGCTCCCCCCTTGGGTCGGGACAGGGGAGCCTCGGGGAGACCCAGTACTTC
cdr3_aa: CASSSPLGSGQGSLGETQYF

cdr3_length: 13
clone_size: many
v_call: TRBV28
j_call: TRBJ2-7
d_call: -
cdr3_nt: TGTGCCAGCAGTTTATTGAAAGGTTTCGAGCAGTACTTC
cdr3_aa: CASSLLKGFEQYF

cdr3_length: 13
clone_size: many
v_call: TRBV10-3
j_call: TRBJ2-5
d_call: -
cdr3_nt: TGTGCCATCAGGACGGGTCCCCAAGAGACCCAGTACTTC
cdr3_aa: CAIRTGPQETQYF

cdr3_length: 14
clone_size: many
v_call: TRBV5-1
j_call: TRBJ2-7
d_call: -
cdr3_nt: TGCGCCAGCAGCCTTGACCCTATCTCCTACGAGCAGTACTTC
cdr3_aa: CASSLDPISYEQYF

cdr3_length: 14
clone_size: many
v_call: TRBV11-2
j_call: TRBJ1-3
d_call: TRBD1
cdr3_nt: TGTGCCAGCAGTCGACAGGGCCCTGGAAACACCATATATTTT
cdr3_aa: CASSRQGPGNTIYF

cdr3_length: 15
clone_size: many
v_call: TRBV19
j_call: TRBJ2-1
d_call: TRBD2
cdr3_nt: TGTGCCAGTAGTATTCAGGGACTAGCGGGCAATGAGCAATTCTTC
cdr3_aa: CASSIQGLAGNEQFF

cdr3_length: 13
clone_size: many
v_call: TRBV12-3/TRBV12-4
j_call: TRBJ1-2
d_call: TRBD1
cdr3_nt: TGTGCCAGCAGTCCGGGGGACAGCTATGGCTACACCTTC
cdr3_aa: CASSPGDSYGYTF

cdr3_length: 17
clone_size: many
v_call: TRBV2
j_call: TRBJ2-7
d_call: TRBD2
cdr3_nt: TGTGCCAGCAGTGAGCGGGGGATACCAGGTCTCTCCTACGAGCAGTACTTC
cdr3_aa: CASSERGIPGLSYEQYF

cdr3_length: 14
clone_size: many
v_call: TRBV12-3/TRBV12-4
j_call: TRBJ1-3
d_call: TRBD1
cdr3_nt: TGTGCCAGCACCAATGACAGGGCTGGAAACACCATATATTTT
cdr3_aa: CASTNDRAGNTIYF

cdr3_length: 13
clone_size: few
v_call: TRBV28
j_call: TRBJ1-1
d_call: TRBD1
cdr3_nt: TGTGCCAGCACCCTTTCAGGGGGGCCGGTTGCTTTCTTT
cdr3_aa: CASTLSGGPVAFF

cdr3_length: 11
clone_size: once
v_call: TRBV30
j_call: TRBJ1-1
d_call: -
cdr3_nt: TGTGCCTGGCTACGGCGGGCTGAAGCTTTCTTT
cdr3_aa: CAWLRRAEAFF

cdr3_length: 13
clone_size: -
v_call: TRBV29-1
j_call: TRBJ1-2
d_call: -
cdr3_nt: TGCAGCGTTGAAGATCAGGGCTCCTATGGCTACACCTTC
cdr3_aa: CSVEDQGSYGYTF

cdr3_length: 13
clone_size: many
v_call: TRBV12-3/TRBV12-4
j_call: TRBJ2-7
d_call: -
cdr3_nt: TGTGCCAGCAGTCTGCCGGGACCGGGTGAGCAGTACTTC
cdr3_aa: CASSLPGPGEQYF

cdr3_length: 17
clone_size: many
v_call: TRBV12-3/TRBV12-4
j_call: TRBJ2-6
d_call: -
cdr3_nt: TGTGCCAGCAGTTTGGGGAGCTCAAGTTCTGGGGCCAACGTCCTGACTTTC
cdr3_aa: CASSLGSSSSGANVLTF

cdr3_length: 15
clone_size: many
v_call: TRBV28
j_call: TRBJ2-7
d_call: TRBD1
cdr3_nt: TGTGCCAGCAGTACCCGGGACAGCCGAACCTACGAGCAGTACTTC
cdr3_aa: CASSTRDSRTYEQYF

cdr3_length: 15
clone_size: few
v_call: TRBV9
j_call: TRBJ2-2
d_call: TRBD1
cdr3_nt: TGTGCCAGCAGCACCAGACAGGGTCACACCGGGGAGCTGTTTTTT
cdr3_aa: CASSTRQGHTGELFF

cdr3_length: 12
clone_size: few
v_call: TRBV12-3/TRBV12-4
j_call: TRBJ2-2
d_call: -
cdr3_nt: TGTGCCAGCAACTTTCAGACCGGGGAGCTGTTTTTT
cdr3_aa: CASNFQTGELFF

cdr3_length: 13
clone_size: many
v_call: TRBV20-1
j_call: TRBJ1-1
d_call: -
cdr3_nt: TGCAGTGCTCCTCCCCCCGGGGGCACTGAAGCTTTCTTT
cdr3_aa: CSAPPPGGTEAFF

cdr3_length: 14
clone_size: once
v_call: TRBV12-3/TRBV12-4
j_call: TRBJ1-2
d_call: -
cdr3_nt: TGTGCCAGCAGTTTTAGTCGAAACCTCTACGGCTACACCTTC
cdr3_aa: CASSFSRNLYGYTF

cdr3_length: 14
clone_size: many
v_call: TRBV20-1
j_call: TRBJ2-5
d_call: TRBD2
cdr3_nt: TGCAGTGCCCGACTAGCGGGAGAGTGGGAGACCCAGTACTTC
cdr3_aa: CSARLAGEWETQYF

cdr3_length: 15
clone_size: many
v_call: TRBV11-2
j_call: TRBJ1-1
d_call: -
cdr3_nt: TGTGCCAGCAGCCCCCGGGGAGGGGTATGGACTGAAGCTTTCTTT
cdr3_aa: CASSPRGGVWTEAFF

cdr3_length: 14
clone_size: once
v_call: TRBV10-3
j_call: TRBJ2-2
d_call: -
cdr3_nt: TGTGCCTCCGTCCGGGACCCAGGCACCGGGGAGCTGTTTTTT
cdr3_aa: CASVRDPGTGELFF

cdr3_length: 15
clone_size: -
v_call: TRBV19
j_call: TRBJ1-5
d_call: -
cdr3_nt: TGTGCCAGTAGTATATCCGGGTTTTCTCTTCAGCCCCAGCATTTT
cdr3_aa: CASSISGFSLQPQHF

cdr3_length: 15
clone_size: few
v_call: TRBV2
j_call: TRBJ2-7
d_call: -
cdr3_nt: TGTGCCAGCAGTGGGCGGCAGGTACTTTCCTACGAGCAGTACTTC
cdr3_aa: CASSGRQVLSYEQYF

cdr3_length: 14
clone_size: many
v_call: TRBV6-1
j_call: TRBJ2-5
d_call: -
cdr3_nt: TGTGCCAGCAGTGAGGCTACCCTACAAGAGACCCAGTACTTC
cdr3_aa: CASSEATLQETQYF

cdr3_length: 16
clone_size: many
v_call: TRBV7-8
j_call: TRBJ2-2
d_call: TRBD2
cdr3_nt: TGTGCCAGCAGCTTAGGGCGGGGGACGAACACCGGGGAGCTGTTTTTT
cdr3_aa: CASSLGRGTNTGELFF

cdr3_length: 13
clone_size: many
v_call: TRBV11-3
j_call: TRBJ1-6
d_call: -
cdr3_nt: TGTGCCAGCAGCTTTAACAGAAATTCACCCCTCCACTTT
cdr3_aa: CASSFNRNSPLHF

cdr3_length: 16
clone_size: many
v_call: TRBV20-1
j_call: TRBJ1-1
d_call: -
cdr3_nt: TGCAGTGCTAGTGCTCCCCGGGGCCTTGGGAGCACTGAAGCTTTCTTT
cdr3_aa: CSASAPRGLGSTEAFF

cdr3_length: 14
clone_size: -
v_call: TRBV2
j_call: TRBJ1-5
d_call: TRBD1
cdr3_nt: TGTGCCAGCAGCTCTGGACAGGAGGCGAAGCCCCAGCATTTT
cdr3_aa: CASSSGQEAKPQHF

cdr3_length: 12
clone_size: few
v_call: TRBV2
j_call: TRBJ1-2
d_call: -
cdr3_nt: TGTGCCAGCCCCGGGGCAGGCGGGGGCTACACCTTC
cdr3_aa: CASPGAGGGYTF

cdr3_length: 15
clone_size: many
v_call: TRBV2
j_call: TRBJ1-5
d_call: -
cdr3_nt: TGTGCCAGCAGTGAAGTCGACGGAGGAAATCAGCCCCAGCATTTT
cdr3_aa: CASSEVDGGNQPQHF

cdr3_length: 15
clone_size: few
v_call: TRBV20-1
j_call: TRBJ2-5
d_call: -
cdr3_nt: TGCAGTGCTAACTCACGACTCCCCCCCCAAGAGACCCAGTACTTC
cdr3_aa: CSANSRLPPQETQYF

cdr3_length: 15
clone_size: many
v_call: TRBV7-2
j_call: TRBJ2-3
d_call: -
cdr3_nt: TGTGCCAGCAGCTTAACCGGTGCTCGCACAGATACGCAGTATTTT
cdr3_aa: CASSLTGARTDTQYF

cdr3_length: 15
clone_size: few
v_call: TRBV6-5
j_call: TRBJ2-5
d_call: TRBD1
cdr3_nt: TGTGCCAGCAGTTACTCGAGGGGGCGGTCAGAGACCCAGTACTTC
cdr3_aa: CASSYSRGRSETQYF